Presented here are 13 T cell receptor beta chains from one specimen sequenced in a study of monozygotic twins with inflammatory bowel disease. TCRdb re-called the 5' RACE reads and shows each CDR3 protein once, DNA omitted. Its clone listing holds 110,000 to 150,000 distinct CDR3 sequences. The sample taken for sequencing was blood. Source of these receptors: a human donor with ulcerative colitis or Crohn's disease, or a healthy co-twin of an affected twin (not recorded which).

The chain is built from TRBV5-6 and TRBJ2-1; TCRdb proposes TRBD2, but this gene call is untestable without DNA. Germline V gene sequence: CDR1 SGHDT, CDR2 YYEEEE. The CDR3 is 17 amino acids. The CDR3 spells CASSLSGGSGRKDEQFF.

The chain joins TRBV28 to TRBJ1-6. Per the germline V gene, CDR1 is MDHEN and CDR2 is SYDVKM. The CDR3 sequence is 12 residues long. This CDR3 is CASRELLASLHF.

The chain has TRBV9 and TRBJ2-1; TCRdb outputs TRBD2, but without DNA this stays unchecked. There are 19 residues in the CDR3. Germline loops: CDR1 SGDLS, CDR2 YYNGEE. The CDR3 loop reads CASSVNGLAGGLIYNEQFF.

CDR3 loop: CASSFGGQGNTEAFF. The rearrangement links TRBV5-1 to TRBJ1-1; TCRdb returns TRBD1, unconfirmable since there is no DNA. The germline V gene encodes CDR1 SGHRS and CDR2 YFSETQ. The CDR3 sequence is 15 residues long.

The genes are TRBV6-5 and TRBJ1-6; TCRdb's D call, TRBD1, is unchecked because there is no DNA. The germline V gene has CDR1 MNHEY and CDR2 SVGAGI. CDR3 length: 18 residues. CDR3: CASSYSGSGAVRNSPLHF.

V is TRBV5-1 and J is TRBJ2-7. The CDR3 runs to 15 residues. CDR1 is SGHRS, CDR2 YFSETQ, per germline. The CDR3 protein is CASSAIRGGSYEQYF.

CDR3 loop: CASSNTGGNEAFF. The chain recombines TRBV7-9 with TRBJ1-1; TCRdb reports TRBD1, a call that lacks DNA to check it against. The CDR3 is 13 amino acids. CDR1 SEHNR and CDR2 FQNEAQ come from the germline V gene (reference sequence).

This chain connects TRBV3-1 to TRBJ2-1; checking the TCRdb D call of TRBD2 is not possible without DNA. The V gene's germline CDR1 is LGHDT and CDR2 YNNKEL (reference sequence). The CDR3 consists of 15 residues. The CDR3 region is CASSRTGLAGGEQFF.

The chain carries TRBV5-1 and TRBJ2-4; the D call of TRBD2 rests on TCRdb alone, since no DNA is present to check it. Germline-derived CDR1 and CDR2 are SGHRS and YFSETQ. The CDR3 extends over 14 amino acids. The CDR3 loop is CASSLGGRSNIQYF.

The chain combines TRBV18 with TRBJ1-2. The V gene's germline CDR1 is KGHSH and CDR2 LQKENI. This CDR3 spans 15 amino acids. The chain's CDR3 is CASSPITEANYGYTF.

The genes are TRBV11-2 and TRBJ2-5; the TCRdb call, TRBD1, lacks DNA for checking. The CDR3 consists of 14 residues. The germline CDR1 and CDR2 sequences are SGHAT and FQNNGV. CDR3 residues: CASSLGTGKETQYF.

The chain employs TRBV4-3 and TRBJ2-2; TCRdb gives TRBD2 as the D gene, but with no DNA this cannot be confirmed. The CDR3 contains 16 residues. Germline V gene data show CDR1 as LGHNA and CDR2 as YSLEER. This CDR3 is CASSQGPGLYTGELFF.

CDR3: CASSIRERPWDEQFF. This chain joins TRBV19 and TRBJ2-1; TCRdb gives TRBD1 as the D gene, but with no DNA this cannot be confirmed. Germline-derived CDR1 and CDR2 are LNHDA and SQIVND (reference sequence). This CDR3 contains 15 residues. The complete variable domain, with remaining parts taken from reference TRBV19 and TRBJ2-1, reads DGGITQSPKYLFRKEGQNVTLSCEQNLNHDAMYWYRQDPGQGLRLIYYSQIVNDFQKGDIAEGYSVSREKKESFPLTVTSAQKNPTAFYLCASSIRERPWDEQFFGPGTRLTVL.